The source of this T cell receptor beta chain is a study of identical twins. Points from the study as a whole: For out-of-frame beta sequences, excess twin sharing was weaker.

This clonotype showed up many times. Its target is not known. This CDR3 spans 14 amino acids. The germline V gene encodes CDR1 MNHNS and CDR2 SASEGT. V lost 6 bases to trimming and J lost 2 bases, with 14 bases between them. All donors were healthy Caucasians. A universal primer site arose from template switching, and cDNA bore unique molecular identifiers. TCRdb passed the 5' RACE reads through MiXCR, listing each CDR3 protein once. The data contain some 560,000 distinct CDR3 sequences, more than 9% of them singletons. The same data also contributed to another study, on yellow fever vaccine responses in identical twins.

The V and J genes are TRBV6-1 and TRBJ2-7; no definite D call. The sequenced material came from PBMCs. This clonotype was obtained from a young woman in good health. This CDR3 is CASRSLPSPYEQYF. As DNA, the CDR3 is TGTGCCAGCAGATCATTACCCTCTCCCTACGAGCAGTACTTC.